These T cell receptor beta chains were read from a single sample in a study of blood T cell repertoires in COVID-19. Only in-frame clones appear in the TCRdb table, and some are missing; sequencing was by immunoSEQ multiplex PCR. The table shows around 60,000 clones, with 55% to 75% occurring only once. The sample was peripheral blood. These receptors all come from a woman between 70 and 85 years old with COVID-19, enrolled during active disease. Each CDR3 is given without its conserved first and last residue. Only part of the rows carry a size: once, few, many, or a class if the clone is expanded.

clone_size	v_call	cdr3_aa
-	TRBV19	ASSIGAINTEAF
-	TRBV27	ASSYRPPDRVNTGELF
-	TRBV15	ATSRDWGGEKLF
few	TRBV9	ASSVGGTYGYT
few	TRBV9	ASTFSPQRGVTYEQY
-	TRBV6-5	ASSYGLGTGEWV
-	TRBV7-9	ASSSQTGLAGDEQF
-	TRBV19	ASSPRGRSWSYEQY
-	TRBV19	ASSIDRSGREQF
-	TRBV19	ASSIDEGGSYNSPLH
-	TRBV12-2	ASRDSQRPGQGDYGYT
-	TRBV27	ASGHNRGIKYEQF
-	TRBV7-2	ASSRGGEAYNEQF
-	TRBV5-1	ASSLEGRGRAEAF
-	TRBV9	ASSPRSGQGLDTQY
-	TRBV18	ASSPRGQVGSPLH
-	TRBV6-4	ASTLERDRAAPDTQY
-	TRBV3-1/TRBV3-2	ASSQDLPGLANNEQF
many	TRBV2	ASTKRDTQY
-	TRBV5-1	ASSLTAGGSNEQF
few	TRBV27	ASRVSVVGTGSYEQY
-	TRBV18	ASSPGLAGVREGNEQF
-	TRBV5-5	ASTPLTARNEQF
-	TRBV9	ASSVVGGLAGGTGELF
few	TRBV6-2/TRBV6-3	ASSYETSSEAFSGANVLT
-	TRBV18	ASSPLDGSSSVTIY
-	TRBV19	ASSIREQGNEQF
-	TRBV28	ASSRQPGQSGNTIY
-	TRBV9	ASTKGTGGPSGNTIY
-	TRBV27	ASSPWTGVRSPLH